One sample yielded the 6 T cell receptor beta chains listed below, sequenced in a study of shared clonotypes between healthy human individuals. CD45RO-negative cells were positively selected for CCR7, leaving out terminally differentiated effector memory CD45RA+ cells. The method was immunoSEQ multiplex PCR; TCRdb's version includes in-frame clones alone and lacks a portion of them. Among millions of clones listed, roughly 95% were seen once. Sample: naive CD8+ T cells sorted from blood. The source is a man in his late teens or twenties in good health.

The chain uses TRBV11-2 and TRBJ1-1; D gene uncertain. V lost 1 base to trimming and J lost 0 bases, with 9 bases between them. This CDR3 region has 15 residues. Per the germline V gene, CDR1 is SGHAT and CDR2 is FQNNGV. Written as DNA, the CDR3 is TGTGCCAGCAGCTTAGGATCCGACGTGAACACTGAAGCTTTCTTT. This translates into CASSLGSDVNTEAFF.

This chain uses TRBV4-1 with TRBJ1-5; D uncertain. Germline assignment: CDR1 MGHRA and CDR2 YSYEKL. This CDR3 is built from 15 residues. V was pared by 3 bases and J by 3 bases, with 12 bases between. The CDR3 region has the DNA TGCGCCAGCAGCCAGAAGATTTATAACAATCAGCCCCAGCATTTT. Translation gives CASSQKIYNNQPQHF.

The chain is built from TRBV9 and TRBJ2-3; TRBD2 is a possible D gene (6 bases). This CDR3 has 15 residues. The V end lost 3 bases, the J end lost 3 bases, and 14 bases lay between the germline ends. Germline V gene sequence: CDR1 SGDLS, CDR2 YYNGEE. The CDR3 sequence: CASSDPRGGTDTQYF. CDR3 nucleotides: TGTGCCAGCAGCGATCCACGGGGAGGTACAGATACGCAGTATTTT.

The J gene is TRBJ2-7, the V gene TRBV7-9; 7 positions agree with TRBD2. In germline, CDR1 is SEHNR, CDR2 FQNEAQ (reference sequence). CDR3 length equals 15 residues. Trimming at V came to 1 base and at J to 1 base, leaving 4 bases not matched to a gene. The CDR3 region has the DNA TGTGCCAGCAGCTTAGGGACTAGTATTTCCTACGAGCAGTACTTC. Its translation: CASSLGTSISYEQYF.

The DNA for the CDR3 is TGTGCCACCAGCAGAGATGGACTAGCGGCCAACACCGGGGAGCTGTTTTTT. Protein product: CATSRDGLAANTGELFF. The V gene is TRBV15, the J gene TRBJ2-2; TRBD2 matches 10 bases. The germline V gene has CDR1 LNHNV and CDR2 YYDKDF (reference sequence). CDR3 length equals 17 residues. Trimming removed 0 bases from V and 2 bases from J; junction bases left unmatched: 3.

The CDR3 nucleotides read TGTGCCACTTTAAGCGGGGGTGGCAAAAACATTCAGTACTTC. Translation gives CATLSGGGKNIQYF. The rearrangement uses TRBV2 and TRBJ2-4; 8 bases match TRBD2. J was trimmed by 3 bases and V by 10 bases; bases with no gene match: 8. Germline lookup yields CDR1 SNHLY and CDR2 FYNNEI. The CDR3 runs 14 residues.